This T cell receptor (beta chain) derives from a study of blood T cells in healthy people across ages. Study-wide findings and caveats: More naive CD4+ cells and higher diversity were found in long-lived than in aged donors.

As for this clonotype: Its target is not known.

The CDR3 runs 17 residues. Germline CDR1 MNHEY, CDR2 SVGAGI. V trimming: 2 bases; J trimming: 0 bases; junction bases outside the gene matches: 8. Primers used in a second PCR of roughly 6 to 12 cycles were a sample-barcoded 5' primer and a J-beta primer mix. The template-switch adaptor was a 5' adaptor with 12 random nucleotides. It tagged each cDNA molecule. Paired-end reads containing CDR3 totaled no fewer than 2.5 million for each sample. TCRdb passed the 5' RACE reads through MiXCR, listing each CDR3 protein once. This sample carries 550,000 to 600,000 distinct CDR3 sequences, roughly 28% of them seen once, and the ten largest clones take roughly 20%.

J is TRBJ2-5 and V is TRBV6-5; 8 nucleotides agree with TRBD2. The receptor's source is a woman between 70 and 85 years old in good health. What was sequenced was blood. The CDR3, as DNA: TGTGCCAGCAGTTACGACGGGGGGGCTACGTACCAAGAGACCCAGTACTTC. It codes for CASSYDGGATYQETQYF.